This T cell receptor (beta chain) was retrieved from a study of blood T cell repertoires in COVID-19. The germline V gene has CDR1 MNHEY and CDR2 SMNVEV (reference sequence). CDR3 size: 13 residues. V shed 2 bases and J shed 9 bases, with 11 bases lying between them. In the authors' workflow: Nucleated cell counts were estimated from reference gene primer amplification. The method was immunoSEQ multiplex PCR; TCRdb's version includes in-frame clones alone and lacks a portion of them. The V and J calls and clone size come from that table; D and trimming were worked out from the DNA. The table includes about 280,000 clones, 86% detected once.

This TCR came from a man between 35 and 55 years old with active or convalescent COVID-19. The gene calls are TRBV27 and TRBJ2-1; D possibly corresponds to TRBD1 (5 bases). The sequenced sample was peripheral blood. Here the CDR3 reads CASSLQGSGEQFF. CDR3 coding DNA: TGTGCCAGCAGTTTACAGGGATCGGGTGAGCAGTTCTTC.